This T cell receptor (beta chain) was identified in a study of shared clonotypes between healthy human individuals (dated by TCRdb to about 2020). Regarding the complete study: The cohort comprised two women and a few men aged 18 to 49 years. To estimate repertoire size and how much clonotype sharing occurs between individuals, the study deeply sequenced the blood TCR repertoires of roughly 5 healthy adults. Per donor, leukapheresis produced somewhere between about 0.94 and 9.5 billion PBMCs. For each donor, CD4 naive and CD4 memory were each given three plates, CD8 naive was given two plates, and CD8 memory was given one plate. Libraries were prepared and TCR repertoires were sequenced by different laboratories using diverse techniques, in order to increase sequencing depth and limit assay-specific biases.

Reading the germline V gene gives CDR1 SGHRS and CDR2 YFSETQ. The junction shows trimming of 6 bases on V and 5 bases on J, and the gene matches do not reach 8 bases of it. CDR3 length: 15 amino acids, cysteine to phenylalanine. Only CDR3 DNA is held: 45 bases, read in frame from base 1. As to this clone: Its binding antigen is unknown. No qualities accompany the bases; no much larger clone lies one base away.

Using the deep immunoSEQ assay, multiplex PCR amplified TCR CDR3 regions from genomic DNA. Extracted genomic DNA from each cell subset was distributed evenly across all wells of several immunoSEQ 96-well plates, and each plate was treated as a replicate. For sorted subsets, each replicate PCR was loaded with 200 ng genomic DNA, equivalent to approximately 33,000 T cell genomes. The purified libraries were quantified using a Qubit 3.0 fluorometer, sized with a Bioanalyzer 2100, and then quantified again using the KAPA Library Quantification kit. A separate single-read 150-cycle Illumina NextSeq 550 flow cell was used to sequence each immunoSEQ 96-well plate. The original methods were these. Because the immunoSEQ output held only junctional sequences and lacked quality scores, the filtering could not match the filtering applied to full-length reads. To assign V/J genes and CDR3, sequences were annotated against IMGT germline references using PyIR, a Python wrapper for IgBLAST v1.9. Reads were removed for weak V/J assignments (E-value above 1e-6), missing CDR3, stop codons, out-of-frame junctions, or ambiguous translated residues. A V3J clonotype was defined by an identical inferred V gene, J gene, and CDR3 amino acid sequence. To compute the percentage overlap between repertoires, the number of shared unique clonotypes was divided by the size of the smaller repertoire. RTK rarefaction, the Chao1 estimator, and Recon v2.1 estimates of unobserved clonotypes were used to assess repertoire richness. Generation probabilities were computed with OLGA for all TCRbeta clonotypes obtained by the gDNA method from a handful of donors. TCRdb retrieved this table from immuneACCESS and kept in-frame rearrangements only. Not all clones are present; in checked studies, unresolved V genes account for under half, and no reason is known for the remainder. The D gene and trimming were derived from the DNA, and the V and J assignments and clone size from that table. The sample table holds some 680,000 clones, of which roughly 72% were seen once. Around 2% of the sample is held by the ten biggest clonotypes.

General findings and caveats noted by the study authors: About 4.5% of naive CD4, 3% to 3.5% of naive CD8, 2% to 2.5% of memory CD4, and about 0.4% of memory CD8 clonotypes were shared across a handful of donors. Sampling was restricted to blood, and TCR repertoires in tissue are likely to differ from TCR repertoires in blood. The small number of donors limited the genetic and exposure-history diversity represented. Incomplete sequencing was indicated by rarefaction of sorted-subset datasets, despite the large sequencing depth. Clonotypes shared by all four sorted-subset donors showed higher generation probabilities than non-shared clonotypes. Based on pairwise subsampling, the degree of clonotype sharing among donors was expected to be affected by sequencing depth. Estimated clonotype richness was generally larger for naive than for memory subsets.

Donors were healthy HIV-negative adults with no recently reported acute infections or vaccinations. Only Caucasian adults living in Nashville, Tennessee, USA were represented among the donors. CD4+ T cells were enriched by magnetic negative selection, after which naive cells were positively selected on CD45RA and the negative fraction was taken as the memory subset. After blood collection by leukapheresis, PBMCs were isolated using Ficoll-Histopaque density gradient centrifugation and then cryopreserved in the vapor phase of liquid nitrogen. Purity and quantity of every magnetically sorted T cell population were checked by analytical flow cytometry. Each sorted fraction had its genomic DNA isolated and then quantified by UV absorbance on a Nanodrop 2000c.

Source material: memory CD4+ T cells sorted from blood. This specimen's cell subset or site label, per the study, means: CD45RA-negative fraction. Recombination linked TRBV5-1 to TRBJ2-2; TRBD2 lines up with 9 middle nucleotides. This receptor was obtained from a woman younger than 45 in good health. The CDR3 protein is CASMLAGLTTGELFF. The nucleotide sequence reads TGCGCCAGCATGCTAGCGGGACTGACAACCGGGGAGCTGTTTTTT.